This T cell receptor (beta chain) originates from a study of blood T cell repertoires in COVID-19 (dated by TCRdb to about 2020). The study in broad terms: Collaborator samples came from the United States, Italy and Spain and covered acute and convalescent phases of COVID-19. The material from the prospective study consisted of cDNA or gDNA derived from T cells, B-cell-depleted T cells, or PBMCs. Deeply sampled blood TCRbeta repertoires from subjects exposed to, actively infected with, or recovered from COVID-19 were included in the dataset. The repertoires were released in a freely available public database intended as a resource for research on the immune response to SARS-CoV-2. Samples came from the ongoing ImmuneRACE study (first 160 participants) plus 1,254 subjects from 6 global collaborators. A de-identified subject ID, COVID-19 status, age in years and sex were almost always included in the sample metadata. Where HLA class I and class II types were available, the types were taken from metadata supplied by the sample provider, not from assay-based typing.

Relative to germline, V is 5 bases shorter and J is 8 bases shorter, with 12 bases between their ends. The CDR3 contains 12 residues, cysteine and phenylalanine counted. Only the CDR3 part of the read is kept: 36 bases, read in frame from the first base. The germline V gene (reference sequence) provides CDR1 LNHDA and CDR2 SQIVND. What the study reported, not specific to this receptor: How much clinical and demographic metadata was included differed by source and by participant, and the metadata was provided uncurated.

In this sample, this clone turned up a few times. Its binding antigen is unknown. No much larger clone exists at a distance of one base, and base qualities are not known. The immunoSEQ Assay, a bias-controlled multiplex PCR, was used to amplify TCRbeta CDR3 regions from genomic DNA. The study's processing was this. The number of nucleated cells in each sample was estimated by amplification of reference gene primers within the assay. To quantify the absolute abundance of each unique TCRbeta CDR3 rearrangement, sequence reads were collapsed and filtered. For each sample, productive Simpson clonality was calculated by taking the square root of Simpson's diversity index across productive rearrangements. TCRdb's version of the immuneACCESS table is confined to in-frame rearrangements and falls short of the full clone set. An unresolved V gene accounts for under half of the shortfall where checked; the remainder is of unknown origin. Clone size and V and J calls were adopted from that table, with D and trimming inferred from the DNA. The sample data list around 99,000 clones, and more than 65% of these were observed just once. The ten largest make up roughly 8.2% of the sample.

Each collaborating institution followed its own protocols to collect whole blood in K2EDTA tubes. For TCRbeta analysis, collaborators shipped samples as frozen whole blood, isolated PBMCs, or DNA extracted from either of those sample types. The chain couples TRBV19 to TRBJ1-2; no D gene can be assigned with confidence. Sequenced material: peripheral blood. The sequence came from a woman older than 75 with active or convalescent COVID-19. The CDR3 reads CASSPRSRGYTF. DNA sequence: TGTGCCAGTAGTCCCCGGTCGCGAGGCTACACCTTC.